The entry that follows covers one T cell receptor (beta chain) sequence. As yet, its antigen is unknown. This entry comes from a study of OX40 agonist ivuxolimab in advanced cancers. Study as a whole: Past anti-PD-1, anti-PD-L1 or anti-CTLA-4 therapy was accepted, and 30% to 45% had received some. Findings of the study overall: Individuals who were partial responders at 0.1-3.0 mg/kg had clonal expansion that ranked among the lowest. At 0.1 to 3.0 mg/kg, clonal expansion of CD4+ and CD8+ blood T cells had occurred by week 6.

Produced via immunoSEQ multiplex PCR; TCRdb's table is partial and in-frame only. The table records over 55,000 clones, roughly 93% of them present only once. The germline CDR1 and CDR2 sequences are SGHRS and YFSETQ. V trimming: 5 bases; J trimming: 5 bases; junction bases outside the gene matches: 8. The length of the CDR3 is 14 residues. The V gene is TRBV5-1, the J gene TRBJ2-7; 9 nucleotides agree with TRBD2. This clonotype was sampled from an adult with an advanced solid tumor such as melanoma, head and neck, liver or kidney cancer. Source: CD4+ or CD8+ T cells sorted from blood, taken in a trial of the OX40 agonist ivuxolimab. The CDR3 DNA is TGCGCCAGCAGTAATAGCGGGAGCGTGCACGAGCAGTACTTC. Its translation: CASSNSGSVHEQYF.